This T cell receptor beta chain originates from a study of cytomegalovirus exposure and HLA in healthy donors. The study, taken as a whole, reports: When a later analysis compared HLA-associated TCR beta chains with equally common others, the HLA-associated chains turned out to be more clonally expanded and to have lower generation probabilities. Follow-up analysis seemed to connect common viral pathogens with several of the most significant clusters identified.

This CDR3 is 13 amino acids long. The ends were cut back, 2 bases at V and 5 bases at J, with 6 bases in the middle. Looked up from germline, CDR1 is MNHEY and CDR2 is SMNVEV (reference sequence). Donors counted as nominally healthy when sampled, yet unrecorded immune exposures were likely. This clone was picked up a small number of times. Antigen: not known. 60 Vbeta and 13 Jbeta primers were used in PCR. Sequencing was performed with immunoSEQ multiplex PCR; in TCRdb, only in-frame clones are kept and a portion is missing. The data show roughly 110,000 clones, roughly 69% seen once. This sequence was found in a woman under 40 in good health and CMV-seronegative. The sample was PBMCs. The gene calls are TRBV27 and TRBJ1-4, with D possibly being TRBD1 (5 bases). CDR3 amino acids: CASSLRQNEKLFF. In DNA form, the CDR3 reads TGTGCCAGCAGTTTAAGACAGAATGAAAAACTGTTTTTT.